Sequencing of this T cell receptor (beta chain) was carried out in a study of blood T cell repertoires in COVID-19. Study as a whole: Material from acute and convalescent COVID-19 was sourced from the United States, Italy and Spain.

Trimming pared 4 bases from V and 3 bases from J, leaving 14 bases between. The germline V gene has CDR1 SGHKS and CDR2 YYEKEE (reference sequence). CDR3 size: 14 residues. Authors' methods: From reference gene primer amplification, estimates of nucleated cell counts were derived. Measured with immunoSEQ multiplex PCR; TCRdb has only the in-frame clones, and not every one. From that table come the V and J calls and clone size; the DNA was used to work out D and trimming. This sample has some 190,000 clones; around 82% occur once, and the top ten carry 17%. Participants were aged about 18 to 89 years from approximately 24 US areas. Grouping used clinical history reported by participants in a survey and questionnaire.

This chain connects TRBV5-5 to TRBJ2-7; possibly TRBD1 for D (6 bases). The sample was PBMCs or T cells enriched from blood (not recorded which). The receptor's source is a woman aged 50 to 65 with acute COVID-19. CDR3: CASSSRDTNYEQYV. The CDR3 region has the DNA TGTGCCAGCAGCAGCCGGGACACCAACTACGAGCAGTACGTC.